What follows are 14 T cell receptor beta chains derived from one specimen sequenced in a study of identical twins. One entry per CDR3 protein results from TCRdb running MiXCR on the 5' RACE reads. The sample has about 1.7 million distinct CDR3 sequences; under 35% are singletons. Sequenced material: cord blood. The receptors derive from a newborn girl in good health.

The V call is TRBV10-3, the J call TRBJ2-2, with 10 bases fitting TRBD1. V was pared by 6 bases and J by 3 bases, with 10 bases of the junction left unmatched. CDR3 length equals 17 residues. Germline assignment: CDR1 ENHRY and CDR2 SYGVKD. The CDR3 spells CAISSGRDRGDTGELFF. CDR3 coding DNA: TGTGCCATCAGCTCCGGGAGGGACAGGGGCGACACCGGGGAGCTGTTTTTT.

This clonotype appeared many times. CDR3 coding DNA: TGCGCCAGCAGCCAAGATGGACAGGGGGGTCAGCCCCAGCATTTT. Translation: CASSQDGQGGQPQHF. The J gene is TRBJ1-5, the V gene TRBV4-1; 10 bases align to TRBD1. Trimming cost V 0 bases and J 6 bases; bases outside gene matches: 2. Germline CDR1 is MGHRA and CDR2 is YSYEKL. CDR3 length: 15 amino acids.

About this clonotype: A much larger clone differs by one base, so this may be a read error. The chain employs TRBV25-1 and TRBJ2-7; TRBD1 or TRBD2 may be the D gene (6 bases each). The germline V gene encodes CDR1 MGHDK and CDR2 SYGVNS. The CDR3 is 13 residues long. V was trimmed by 5 bases and J by 7 bases, leaving 15 bases between them. The CDR3 DNA reads TGTGCCAGCAGTAAGGGGGGTATCCGGGAGCAGTACTTC. It codes for CASSKGGIREQYF.

The chain recombines TRBV12-3 or TRBV12-4 with TRBJ1-6; 9 bases align to TRBD1. The V segment lost 5 bases and the J segment 8 bases; nucleotides outside the gene matches: 7. CDR3 length equals 15 residues. The CDR3 DNA follows: TGTGCCAGCAGTCCGGGACAGGGTTTTTATTCACCCCTCCACTTT. Amino acids: CASSPGQGFYSPLHF.

V and J are TRBV6-1 and TRBJ1-6, with D perhaps TRBD1 (5 bases). Trimming took 2 bases from V and 11 from J, leaving 10 bases between them. CDR1 is MNHNS and CDR2 is SASEGT in the germline V gene. The CDR3 loop spans 13 amino acids. Here the CDR3 reads CASSESSRAPLHF. In nucleotides, the CDR3 is TGTGCCAGCAGTGAAAGTTCCAGGGCACCCCTCCACTTT.

The rearrangement links TRBV5-1 to TRBJ1-1; D is unresolved. The CDR3 sequence is 13 residues long. CDR1 is SGHRS and CDR2 is YFSETQ in the germline V gene. Trimming took 2 bases from V and 5 from J, leaving 10 bases between them. The DNA for the CDR3 is TGCGCCAGCAGCTTTTCGAGGGAGACTGAAGCTTTCTTT. It is translated as CASSFSRETEAFF. The full variable domain, completed using reference TRBV5-1 and TRBJ1-1, is KAGVTQTPRYLIKTRGQQVTLSCSPISGHRSVSWYQQTPGQGLQFLFEYFSETQRNKGNFPGRFSGRQFSNSRSEMNVSTLELGDSALYLCASSFSRETEAFFGQGTRLTVV.

This clonotype showed up many times. The rearrangement uses TRBV28 and TRBJ2-5; D is unresolved. The V gene lost 3 bases and the J gene lost 3 bases, with 5 bases spanning the gap. Germline V gives CDR1 MDHEN, CDR2 SYDVKM. The length of the CDR3 is 12 residues. CDR3 nucleotides: TGTGCCAGCAGTTTCACTGAAGAGACCCAGTACTTC. It yields the protein CASSFTEETQYF.

This clonotype was seen once. This rearrangement joins TRBV19 to TRBJ1-5; D ambiguous. CDR1 and CDR2 (germline): LNHDA, SQIVND (reference sequence). Trimming shortened V by 10 bases and J by 0 bases, and 13 bases separated the two germline ends. The CDR3 has 14 residues. In DNA, the CDR3 is TGTGCCACCTCAACACCTTATAGCAATCAGCCCCAGCATTTT. Its protein is CATSTPYSNQPQHF.

Only one count was recorded for this clonotype. A read error is likely, as this CDR3 ends without the conserved phenylalanine or tryptophan. The chain combines TRBV20-1 with TRBJ2-7; TRBD1 might be the D (5 bases). The CDR3 consists of 14 residues. Between the trimmed V and J ends, which lost 3 bases and 2 bases, there was a span of 14 bases. From germline, CDR1 is DFQATT and CDR2 SNEGSKA (reference sequence). The CDR3 DNA follows: TGCAGTGCTAGGGGGCTAGGGGAAGCCTACGAGCAGTACTTA. Translating gives CSARGLGEAYEQYL.

In its sample, this clonotype was seen many times. Its ends do not fully match the called genes, so a read error is possible. The chain has TRBV7-9 and TRBJ1-2; TRBD1 aligns across 7 bases. The CDR3 extends over 14 amino acids. The V gene's germline CDR1 is SEHNR and CDR2 FQNEAQ (reference sequence). CDR3 DNA: TGTGCCAGCAGTTTAGGGACAGTGAACTATGGCTACACCTTC. It is translated as CASSLGTVNYGYTF.

CDR3: CYSGVNTEAFF. The CDR3 DNA reads TGCTACAGTGGGGTGAACACTGAAGCTTTCTTT. V gene TRBV20-1 combines with J gene TRBJ1-1; D unresolved. The CDR3 runs 11 residues. Germline assignment: CDR1 DFQATT and CDR2 SNEGSKA (reference sequence).

The V and J genes are TRBV12-3 or TRBV12-4 and TRBJ1-5, with D possibly matching TRBD1 (6 bases). The length of the CDR3 is 16 residues. V lost 5 bases to trimming and J lost 3 bases, with 17 bases between them. The CDR3 DNA follows: TGTGCCAGCAGTGAGGACGACCAGGGGACCAATCAGCCCCAGCATTTT. This translates into CASSEDDQGTNQPQHF.

This clonotype appeared many times. This chain joins TRBV6-5 and TRBJ2-7; the match to TRBD1 covers 11 bases. V dropped 2 bases and J dropped 0; count of bases not matched to a gene: 9. The CDR3 is 18 amino acids. Germline CDR1 and CDR2: MNHEY and SVGAGI. CDR3 protein: CASSYRDRGFVSSYEQYF. The CDR3 DNA reads TGTGCCAGCAGTTACCGGGACAGGGGGTTTGTCAGCTCCTACGAGCAGTACTTC.

This clonotype was seen at least ten times. The chain couples TRBV12-3 or TRBV12-4 to TRBJ2-1, with D hard to call. CDR3 length equals 13 residues. Deletions cut 1 base from V and 9 bases from J, with 10 bases between. The CDR3 bases are TGTGCCAGCAGTTTAGGGTCCTTGGGTGAGCAGTTCTTC. Encoded protein: CASSLGSLGEQFF.